The clone carrying this T cell receptor (beta chain) has just a few counts. Some clones are missing from TCRdb's copy, which holds only in-frame ones; the method was immunoSEQ multiplex PCR. The profile shows some 59,000 clones, under 85% of them singletons. The data were taken from a study of T cell clones after liver transplantation. About the study: TCRbeta sequencing after a pre-transplant mixed lymphocyte reaction identified graft-donor-reactive clones, later tracked in post-transplant blood. Blood was drawn pre-transplant, before withdrawal, and after full or failed withdrawal.

The V and J ends lost 5 bases and 4 bases respectively, with 12 bases between them. The CDR3 length is 14 residues. CDR1 is MNHNS and CDR2 is SASEGT in the germline V gene. The material was CD4+ T cells from blood, obtained at the 22-month timepoint. J is TRBJ1-3 and V is TRBV6-1; maybe TRBD1 (6 bases). The sequence was collected from a human patient who received a liver transplant. Some T cells may trace back to the graft donor. The DNA of the CDR3 is TGTGCCAGCAGTTTACAGGGACCGGGAAACACCATATATTTT. The encoded protein is CASSLQGPGNTIYF.